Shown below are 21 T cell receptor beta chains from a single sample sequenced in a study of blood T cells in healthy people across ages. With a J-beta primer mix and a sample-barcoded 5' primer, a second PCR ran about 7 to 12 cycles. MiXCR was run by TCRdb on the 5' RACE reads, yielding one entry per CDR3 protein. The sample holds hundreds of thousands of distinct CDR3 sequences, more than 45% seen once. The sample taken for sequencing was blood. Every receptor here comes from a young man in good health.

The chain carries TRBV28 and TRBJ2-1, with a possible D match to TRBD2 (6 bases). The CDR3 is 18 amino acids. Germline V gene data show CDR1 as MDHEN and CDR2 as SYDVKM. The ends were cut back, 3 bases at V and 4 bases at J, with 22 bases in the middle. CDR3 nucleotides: TGTGCCAGCAGTTTCCCCTCGGGTAGCGGACCTAGATACAATGAGCAGTTCTTC. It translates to CASSFPSGSGPRYNEQFF.

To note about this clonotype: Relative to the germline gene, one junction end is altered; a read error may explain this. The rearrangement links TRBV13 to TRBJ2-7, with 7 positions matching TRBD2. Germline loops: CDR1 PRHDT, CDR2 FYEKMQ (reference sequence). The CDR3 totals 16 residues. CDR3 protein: CSSSLGDRREGYEQYF. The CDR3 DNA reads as TGTTCCAGCAGCTTAGGGGACCGGAGGGAGGGCTACGAGCAGTACTTC.

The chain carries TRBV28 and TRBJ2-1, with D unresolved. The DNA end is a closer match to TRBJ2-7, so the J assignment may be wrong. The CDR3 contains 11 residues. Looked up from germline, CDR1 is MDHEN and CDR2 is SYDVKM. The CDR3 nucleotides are TGTGCCAGCAGAAAGTACAATGAGCAGTACTTC. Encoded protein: CASRKYNEQYF.

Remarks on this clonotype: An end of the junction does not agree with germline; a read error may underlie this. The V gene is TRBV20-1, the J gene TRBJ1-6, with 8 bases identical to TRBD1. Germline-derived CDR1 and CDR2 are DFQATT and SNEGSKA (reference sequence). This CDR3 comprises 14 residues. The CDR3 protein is CGARRQGNNSPLHF. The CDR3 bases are TGCGGTGCTAGACGACAGGGGAATAATTCACCCCTCCACTTT.

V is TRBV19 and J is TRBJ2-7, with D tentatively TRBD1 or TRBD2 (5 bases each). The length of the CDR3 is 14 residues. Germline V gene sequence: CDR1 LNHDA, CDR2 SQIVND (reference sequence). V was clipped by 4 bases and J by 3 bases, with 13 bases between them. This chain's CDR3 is CASSTGWRFYEQYF. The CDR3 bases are TGTGCCAGTAGTACAGGGTGGAGGTTCTACGAGCAGTACTTC.

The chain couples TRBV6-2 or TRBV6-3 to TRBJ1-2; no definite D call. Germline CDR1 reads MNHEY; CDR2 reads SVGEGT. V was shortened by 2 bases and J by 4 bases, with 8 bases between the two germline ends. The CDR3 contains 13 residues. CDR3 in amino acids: CASSYEDAYGYTF. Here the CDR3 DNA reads TGTGCCAGCAGTTACGAGGACGCCTATGGCTACACCTTC.

In nucleotides, the CDR3 is TGTGCCAGCAGTTCACTATCTACGACCGAGCAGTACTTC. It yields the protein CASSSLSTTEQYF. This chain uses TRBV12-3 or TRBV12-4 with TRBJ2-7, with D unresolved. There are 13 residues in the CDR3. The V end was cut by 4 bases, the J end by 6 bases, with 13 bases between.

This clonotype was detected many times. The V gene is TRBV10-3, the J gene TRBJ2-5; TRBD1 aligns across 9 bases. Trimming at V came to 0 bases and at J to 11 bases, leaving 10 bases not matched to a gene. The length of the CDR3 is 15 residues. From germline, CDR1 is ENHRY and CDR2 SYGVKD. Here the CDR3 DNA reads TGTGCCATCAGTGAGTCGACAGGGGGAAACTTGGGGCAGTACTTC. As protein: CAISESTGGNLGQYF.

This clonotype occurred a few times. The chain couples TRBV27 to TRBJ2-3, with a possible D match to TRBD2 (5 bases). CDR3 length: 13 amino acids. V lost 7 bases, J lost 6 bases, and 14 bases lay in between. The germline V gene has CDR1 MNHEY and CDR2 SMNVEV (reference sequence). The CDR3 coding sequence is TGTGCCAGCACAGAACTAGGGCAGGATACGCAGTATTTT. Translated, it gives CASTELGQDTQYF.

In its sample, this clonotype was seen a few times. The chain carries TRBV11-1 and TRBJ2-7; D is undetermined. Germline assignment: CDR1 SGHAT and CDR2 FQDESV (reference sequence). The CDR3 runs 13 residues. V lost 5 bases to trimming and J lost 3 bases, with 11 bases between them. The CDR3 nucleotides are TGTGCCAGCAGCCCAAGGATCAACTACGAGCAGTACTTC. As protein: CASSPRINYEQYF.

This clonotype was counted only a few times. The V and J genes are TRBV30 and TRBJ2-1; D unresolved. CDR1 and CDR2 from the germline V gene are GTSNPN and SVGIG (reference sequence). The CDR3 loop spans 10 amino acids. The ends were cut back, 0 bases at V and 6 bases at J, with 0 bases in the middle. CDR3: CAWSVNEQFF. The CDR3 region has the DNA TGTGCCTGGAGTGTCAATGAGCAGTTCTTC.

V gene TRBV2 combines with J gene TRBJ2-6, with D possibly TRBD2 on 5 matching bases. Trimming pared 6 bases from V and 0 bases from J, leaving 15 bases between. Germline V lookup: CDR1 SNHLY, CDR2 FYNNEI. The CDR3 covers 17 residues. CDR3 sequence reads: CASSQRGLSSGANVLTF. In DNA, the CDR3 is TGTGCCAGCAGCCAAAGAGGGTTGTCCTCTGGGGCCAACGTCCTGACTTTC.

CDR3: CASRPTDRLAEQYF. The CDR3 DNA reads as TGTGCCAGCAGACCTACGGACAGGCTGGCCGAGCAGTACTTC. The chain employs TRBV2 and TRBJ2-7; 7 bases align to TRBD1. The CDR3 contains 14 residues. CDR1 and CDR2 from the germline V gene are SNHLY and FYNNEI. V lost 6 bases to trimming and J lost 6 bases; unmatched junction nucleotides: 11.

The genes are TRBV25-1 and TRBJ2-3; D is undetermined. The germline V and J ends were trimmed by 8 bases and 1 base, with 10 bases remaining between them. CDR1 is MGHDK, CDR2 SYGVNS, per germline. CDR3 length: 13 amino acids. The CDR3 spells CASEGYGTDTQYF. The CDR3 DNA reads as TGTGCCAGCGAAGGGTATGGCACAGATACGCAGTATTTT.

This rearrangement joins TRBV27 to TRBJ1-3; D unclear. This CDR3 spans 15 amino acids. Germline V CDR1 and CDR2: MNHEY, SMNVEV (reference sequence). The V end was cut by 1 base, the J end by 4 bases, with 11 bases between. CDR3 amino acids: CASSLYRGSGNTIYF. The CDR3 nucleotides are TGTGCCAGCAGTTTATATCGTGGGTCGGGAAACACCATATATTTT.

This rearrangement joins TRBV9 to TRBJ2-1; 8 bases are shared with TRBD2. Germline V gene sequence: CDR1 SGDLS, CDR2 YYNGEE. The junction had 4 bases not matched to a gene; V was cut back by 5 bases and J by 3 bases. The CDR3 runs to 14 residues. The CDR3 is CASSLSGDYNEQFF. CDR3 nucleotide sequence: TGTGCCAGCAGTCTTAGCGGGGACTACAATGAGCAGTTCTTC.

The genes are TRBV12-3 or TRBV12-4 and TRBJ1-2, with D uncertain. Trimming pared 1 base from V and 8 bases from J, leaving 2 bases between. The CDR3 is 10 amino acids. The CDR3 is CASSLEGYTF. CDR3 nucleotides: TGTGCCAGCAGTTTAGAAGGCTACACCTTC.

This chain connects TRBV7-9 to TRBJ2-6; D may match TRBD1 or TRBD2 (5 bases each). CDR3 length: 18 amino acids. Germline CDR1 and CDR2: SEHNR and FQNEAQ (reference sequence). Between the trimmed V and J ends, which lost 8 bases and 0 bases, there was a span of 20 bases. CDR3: CASGKPGQQTSGANVLTF. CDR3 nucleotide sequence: TGTGCCAGCGGCAAACCGGGGCAGCAAACCTCTGGGGCCAACGTCCTGACTTTC.

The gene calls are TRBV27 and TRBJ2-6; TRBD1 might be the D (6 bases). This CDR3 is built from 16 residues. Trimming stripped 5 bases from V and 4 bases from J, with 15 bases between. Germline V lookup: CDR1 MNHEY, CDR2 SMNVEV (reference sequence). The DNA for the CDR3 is TGTGCCAGCAGTAGCTACAGGGTTTTGGGGGCCAACGTCCTGACTTTC. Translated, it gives CASSSYRVLGANVLTF.

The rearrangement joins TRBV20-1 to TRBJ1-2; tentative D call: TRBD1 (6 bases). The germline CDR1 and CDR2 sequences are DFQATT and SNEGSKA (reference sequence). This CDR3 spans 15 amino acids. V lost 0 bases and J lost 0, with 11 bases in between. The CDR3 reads CSARDPDRPNYGYTF. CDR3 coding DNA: TGCAGTGCTAGAGATCCGGACAGACCTAACTATGGCTACACCTTC.

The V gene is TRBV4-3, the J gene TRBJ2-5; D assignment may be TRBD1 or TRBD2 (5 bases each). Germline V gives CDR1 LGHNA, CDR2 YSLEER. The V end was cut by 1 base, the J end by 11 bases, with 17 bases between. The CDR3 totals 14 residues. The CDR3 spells CASSQGTGTYGQYF. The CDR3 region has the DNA TGCGCCAGCAGCCAAGGGACGGGGACCTACGGGCAGTACTTC.